This TCR beta chain was obtained from a study of Tregs in tolerant kidney transplant recipients. Study-wide findings and caveats: Expanding Tregs on activated donor B cells appeared to best identify donor-specific TCRbeta clones. Few patients were studied, so findings need validation in larger groups.

Profiled with immunoSEQ multiplex PCR; TCRdb holds only in-frame clones, not every one. The listing contains 50,000 to 65,000 clones. On this clone: Antigen: not known.

Source: CD4+ T cells from blood, taken before the transplant. This TCR was recovered from a human donor who received a combined kidney and bone marrow transplant.

CDR3 DNA (partial): TGCGCCAGCAGCCAACCGACAGGGGGCACAGATACG. Translation: CASSQPTGGTDT. The full-length CDR3 reads as CASSQPTGGTDTQYF. The gene calls are TRBV5-1 and TRBJ2-3, with TRBD1 matching 8 bases. Read data end 3 residues before the CDR3 end; the end is taken from the germline J gene. Germline values: CDR1 SGHRS, CDR2 YFSETQ. This CDR3 comprises 15 residues. V was pared by 4 bases and J by 1 base, with 5 bases of the junction left unmatched.